The 8 T cell receptor beta chains in this list originate from one sample, sequenced in a study of blood T cell repertoires in COVID-19. Measured with immunoSEQ multiplex PCR; TCRdb has only the in-frame clones, and not every one. The table has 60,000 to 70,000 clones, more than 75% seen once. Material: peripheral blood. All receptors derive from a man aged 40-49 years with COVID-19, enrolled during active disease.

Details on this clone: The junction differs from germline at one of its ends, possibly a read error. J is TRBJ2-1 and V is TRBV6-5, with D maybe TRBD1 (6 bases). Germline V CDR1 and CDR2: MNHEY, SVGAGI. CDR3 length: 14 amino acids. In nucleotides, the CDR3 is TGTGCCAGCAGTTCTGACTCGGACAGATCAAAAAAGGTCTTC. Its protein product is CASSSDSDRSKKVF.

V gene TRBV12-3 or TRBV12-4 combines with J gene TRBJ1-1, with TRBD1 matching 7 bases. The CDR3 covers 13 residues. The J segment lost 8 bases and the V segment lost 6 bases, leaving 9 bases of the junction unmatched. For the CDR3, the DNA is TGTGCCAGCAGGGACGGGACAGACGAAGAAGCTTTCTTT. The encoded protein is CASRDGTDEEAFF.

This chain joins TRBV10-3 and TRBJ1-1, with D maybe TRBD1 (6 bases). Germline V gene lookup returns CDR1 ENHRY and CDR2 SYGVKD. The CDR3 has 14 amino acids. V was shortened by 7 bases and J by 1 base, with 13 bases between the two germline ends. DNA of the CDR3: TGTGCCATCACCCGGGAGGGGGGGAACACTGAAGCTTTCTTT. This sequence encodes CAITREGGNTEAFF.

This clone was observed a single time. The rearrangement uses TRBV28 and TRBJ1-1; TRBD1 is a possible D gene (5 bases). V shed 7 bases and J shed 1 base, with 13 bases lying between them. The CDR3 loop spans 14 amino acids. CDR1 MDHEN and CDR2 SYDVKM come from the germline V gene. The CDR3 DNA sequence: TGTGCCAGCATCCCCTCAAGGGGGAACACTGAAGCTTTCTTT. Protein product: CASIPSRGNTEAFF.

This rearrangement joins TRBV28 to TRBJ2-2; TRBD1 agrees at 10 bases. CDR3 length equals 14 residues. Trimming took 6 bases from V and 7 from J; bases not matched to a gene: 5. Looked up from germline, CDR1 is MDHEN and CDR2 is SYDVKM. In DNA form, the CDR3 reads TGTGCCAGCAGGGGACAGGGGTGGGGCGGGGAGCTGTTTTTT. Translation: CASRGQGWGGELFF.

The chain combines TRBV7-8 with TRBJ1-2, with D uncertain. Per germline, CDR1 SGHVS and CDR2 FQNEAQ. The V and J ends lost 5 bases and 1 base respectively, with 8 bases between them. The CDR3 is made up of 13 amino acids. CDR3 bases: TGTGCCAGCAGCCCCCAGATTAACTATGGCTACACCTTC. This translates into CASSPQINYGYTF. Variable domain in full (rest from reference TRBV7-8 and TRBJ1-2): GAGVSQSPRYKVAKRGQDVALRCDPISGHVSLFWYQQALGQGPEFLTYFQNEAQLDKSGLPSDRFFAERPEGSVSTLKIQRTQQEDSAVYLCASSPQINYGYTFGSGTRLTVV.

This clone is a singleton in its sample. CDR3 nucleotide sequence: TGCGCCAGCAGCACCGACAATCTGGGCTACGAGCAGTACTTC. Its protein is CASSTDNLGYEQYF. The chain employs TRBV5-1 and TRBJ2-7, with D unresolved. Germline CDR1 is SGHRS and CDR2 is YFSETQ. Trimming pared 4 bases from V and 3 bases from J, leaving 14 bases between. The CDR3 is 14 residues long.

The chain uses TRBV7-2 and TRBJ2-7, with TRBD1 as a possible D gene (7 bases). Germline lookup yields CDR1 SGHTA and CDR2 FQGNSA. This CDR3 contains 15 residues. Trimming removed 5 bases from V and 7 bases from J, with 21 bases in between. The DNA of the CDR3 is TGTGCCAGCAGCCGCGCACAGGGGACTTTGGGGGAGCAGTACTTC. Protein: CASSRAQGTLGEQYF.